This T cell receptor beta chain was sequenced for a study of cytomegalovirus exposure and HLA in healthy donors. Germline CDR1 and CDR2: MNHEY and SMNVEV (reference sequence). The germline V and J ends were trimmed by 0 bases and 6 bases, with 11 bases remaining between them. This CDR3 region has 14 residues. PCR involved 60 Vbeta and 13 Jbeta primers. TCRdb's copy holds only in-frame clones and misses some; the assay was immunoSEQ multiplex PCR. This repertoire shows about 160,000 clones, approximately 78% found once; its top ten account for around 1.4%. The source of this sequence is a male donor in good health and CMV-seronegative. Sequencing was carried out using PBMCs. This chain uses TRBV27 with TRBJ1-2, with D maybe TRBD1 (5 bases). In nucleotides, the CDR3 is TGTGCCAGCAGTTTATCATGGGGGGTTAATGGCTACACCTTC. As protein: CASSLSWGVNGYTF.